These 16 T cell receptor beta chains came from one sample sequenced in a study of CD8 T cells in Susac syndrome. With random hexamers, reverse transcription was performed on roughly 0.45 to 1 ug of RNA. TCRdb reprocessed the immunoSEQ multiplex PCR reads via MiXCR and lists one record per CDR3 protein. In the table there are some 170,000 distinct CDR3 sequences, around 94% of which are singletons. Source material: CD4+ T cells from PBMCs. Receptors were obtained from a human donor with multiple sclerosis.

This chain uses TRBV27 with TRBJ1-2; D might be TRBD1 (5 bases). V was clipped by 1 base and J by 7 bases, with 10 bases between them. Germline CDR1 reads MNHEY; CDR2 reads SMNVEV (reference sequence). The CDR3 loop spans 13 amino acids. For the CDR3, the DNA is TGTGCCAGCAGTTTATTGGGGACTGCTGGCTACACCTTC. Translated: CASSLLGTAGYTF.

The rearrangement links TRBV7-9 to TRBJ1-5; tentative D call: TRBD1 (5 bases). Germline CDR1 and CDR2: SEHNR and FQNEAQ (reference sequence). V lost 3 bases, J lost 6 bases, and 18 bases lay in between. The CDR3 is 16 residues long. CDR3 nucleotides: TGTGCCAGCAGCTTGTCAGGAGGGGCGCAAGGTCAGCCCCAGCATTTT. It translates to CASSLSGGAQGQPQHF.

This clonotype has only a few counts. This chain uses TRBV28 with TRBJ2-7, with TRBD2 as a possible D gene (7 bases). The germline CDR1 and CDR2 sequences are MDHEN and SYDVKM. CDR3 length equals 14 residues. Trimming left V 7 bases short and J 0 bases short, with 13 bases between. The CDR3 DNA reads TGTGCCAGCACACCGGGGGGCTTCTCCTACGAGCAGTACTTC. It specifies CASTPGGFSYEQYF.

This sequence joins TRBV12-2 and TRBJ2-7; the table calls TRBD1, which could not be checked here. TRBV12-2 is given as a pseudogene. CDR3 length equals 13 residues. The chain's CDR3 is CASRPRTGYEQYF. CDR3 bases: TGTGCAAGTCGCCCCCGGACAGGGTACGAGCAGTACTTC.

The CDR3 nucleotides are TGTGCCAGCTCACCAAGATTTGGCCGGTCATACGACGCCTATGGCTACACCTTC. Encoded protein: CASSPRFGRSYDAYGYTF. The chain has TRBV18 and TRBJ1-2; the D is unclear. With 2 bases removed from V and 4 bases from J, the gap between germline ends came to 23 bases. Germline values: CDR1 KGHSH, CDR2 LQKENI. The CDR3 totals 18 residues.

The CDR3 DNA is TGTGCCAGCAGTTTACAAGCGCTGAACACCGGGGAGCTGTTTTTT. This gives the protein CASSLQALNTGELFF. The J gene is TRBJ2-2, the V gene TRBV27; D gene uncertain. CDR3 length: 15 residues. The V and J ends lost 2 bases and 1 base respectively, with 8 bases between them. The germline CDR1 and CDR2 sequences are MNHEY and SMNVEV (reference sequence).

The CDR3 protein is CSVGGRPSDTQYF. The CDR3 DNA follows: TGCAGCGTCGGCGGGAGACCGAGTGATACGCAGTATTTT. The genes are TRBV29-1 and TRBJ2-3; 7 bases are a match to TRBD2. CDR1 and CDR2 from the germline V gene are SQVTM and ANQGSEA. The CDR3 sequence is 13 residues long. Trimming at V came to 6 bases and at J to 6 bases, leaving 9 bases not matched to a gene.

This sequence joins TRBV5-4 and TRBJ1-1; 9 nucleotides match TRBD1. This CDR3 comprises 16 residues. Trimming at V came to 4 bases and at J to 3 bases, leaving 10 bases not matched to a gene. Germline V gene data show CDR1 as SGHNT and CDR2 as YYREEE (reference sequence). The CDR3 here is CASSVPGTGLYTEAFF. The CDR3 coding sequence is TGTGCCAGCAGCGTTCCCGGGACAGGGTTGTACACTGAAGCTTTCTTT.

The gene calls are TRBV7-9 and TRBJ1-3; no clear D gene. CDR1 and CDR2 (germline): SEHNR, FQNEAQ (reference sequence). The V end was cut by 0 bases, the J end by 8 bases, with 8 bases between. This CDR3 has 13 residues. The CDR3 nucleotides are TGTGCCAGCAGCTTAGCAGGGTCAGACACCATATATTTT. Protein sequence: CASSLAGSDTIYF.

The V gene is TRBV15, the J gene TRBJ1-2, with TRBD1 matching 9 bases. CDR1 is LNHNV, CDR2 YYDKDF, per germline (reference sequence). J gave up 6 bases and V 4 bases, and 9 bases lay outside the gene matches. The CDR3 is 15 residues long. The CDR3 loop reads CATSKPTGGLNGYTF. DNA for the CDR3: TGTGCCACCAGCAAACCGACAGGGGGACTGAATGGCTACACCTTC.

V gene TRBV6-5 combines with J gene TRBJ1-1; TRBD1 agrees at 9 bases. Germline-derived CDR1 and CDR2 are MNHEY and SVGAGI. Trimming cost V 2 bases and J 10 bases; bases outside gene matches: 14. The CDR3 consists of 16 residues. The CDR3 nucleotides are TGTGCCAGCAGTTACGGTTACCCGGGACAGGGTTTCAGAGCTTTCTTT. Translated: CASSYGYPGQGFRAFF.

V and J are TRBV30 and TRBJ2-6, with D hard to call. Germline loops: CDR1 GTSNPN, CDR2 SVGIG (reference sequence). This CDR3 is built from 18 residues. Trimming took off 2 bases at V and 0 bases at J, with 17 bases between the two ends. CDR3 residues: CAWSNRTLGLSGANVLTF. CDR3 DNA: TGTGCCTGGAGTAACCGGACCCTCGGGCTCTCTGGGGCCAACGTCCTGACTTTC.

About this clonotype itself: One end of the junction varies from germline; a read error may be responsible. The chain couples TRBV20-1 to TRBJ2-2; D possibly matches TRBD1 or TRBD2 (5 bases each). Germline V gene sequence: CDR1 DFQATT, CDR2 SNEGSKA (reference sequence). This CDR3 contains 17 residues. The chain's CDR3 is CSARGSRQRFNTGELFF. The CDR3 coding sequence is TGCAGTGCCAGAGGGTCCCGACAGCGCTTCAACACCGGGGAGCTGTTTTTT.

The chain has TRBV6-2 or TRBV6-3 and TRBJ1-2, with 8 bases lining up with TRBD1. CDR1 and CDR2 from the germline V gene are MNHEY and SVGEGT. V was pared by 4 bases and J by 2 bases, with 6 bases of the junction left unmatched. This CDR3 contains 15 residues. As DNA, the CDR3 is TGTGCCAGCAGTTGGCTCAGGGGGCGCAACTATGGCTACACCTTC. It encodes CASSWLRGRNYGYTF.

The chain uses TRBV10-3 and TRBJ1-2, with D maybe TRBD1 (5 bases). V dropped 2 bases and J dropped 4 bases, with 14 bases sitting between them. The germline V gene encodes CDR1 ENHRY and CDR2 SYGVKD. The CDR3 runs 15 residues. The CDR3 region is CAISEGQGGGYGYTF. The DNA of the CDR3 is TGTGCCATCAGTGAGGGGCAGGGAGGAGGCTATGGCTACACCTTC.

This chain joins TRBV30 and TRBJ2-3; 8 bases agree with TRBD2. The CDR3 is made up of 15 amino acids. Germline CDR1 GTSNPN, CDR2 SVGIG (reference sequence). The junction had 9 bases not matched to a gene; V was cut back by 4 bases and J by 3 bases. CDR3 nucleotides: TGTGCCTGGACGGCTAGCGGGCGGTTAACAGATACGCAGTATTTT. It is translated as CAWTASGRLTDTQYF.